A single sample is the source of the 28 T cell receptor beta chains below, sequenced in a study of blood T cell repertoires in COVID-19. Assay used: immunoSEQ multiplex PCR; TCRdb lists only in-frame clones, some missing. The sample records roughly 200,000 clones, around 80% being singletons. What was sequenced was peripheral blood. These receptors were collected from a human donor in a cohort sampled during active COVID-19.

The chain has TRBV18 and TRBJ2-5; 7 nucleotides match TRBD2. The CDR3 runs 15 residues. Germline assignment: CDR1 KGHSH and CDR2 LQKENI. Trimming at V came to 0 bases and at J to 4 bases, leaving 5 bases not matched to a gene. CDR3 amino acids: CASSPPRTRVETQYF. Written as DNA, the CDR3 is TGTGCCAGCTCACCACCCCGGACTAGGGTAGAGACCCAGTACTTC.

This clone was found once. The chain joins TRBV6-5 to TRBJ2-1; D call uncertain. CDR3 size: 15 residues. V lost 0 bases and J 6 bases, leaving 12 bases between the germline ends. Germline CDR1 and CDR2: MNHEY and SVGAGI. CDR3 protein: CASSYSSRVVNEQFF. Written as DNA, the CDR3 is TGTGCCAGCAGTTACTCGAGCCGCGTTGTCAATGAGCAGTTCTTC.

The chain uses TRBV6-1 and TRBJ2-7; D is ambiguous. The CDR3 totals 12 residues. Germline CDR1 is MNHNS and CDR2 is SASEGT. The V end was cut by 1 base, the J end by 4 bases, with 5 bases between. CDR3 nucleotide sequence: TGTGCCAGCAGTGAAGGAGGTTACGAGCAGTACTTC. It yields the protein CASSEGGYEQYF.

The chain is built from TRBV7-9 and TRBJ1-3; TRBD1 might be the D (6 bases). Germline V lookup: CDR1 SEHNR, CDR2 FQNEAQ (reference sequence). V dropped 9 bases and J dropped 0 bases, with 15 bases sitting between them. CDR3 length: 15 amino acids. DNA for the CDR3: TGTGCCAGTTTTCGAGGGGGAAGCTCTGGAAACACCATATATTTT. This translates into CASFRGGSSGNTIYF.

The chain couples TRBV9 to TRBJ1-1; D is unresolved. Germline V CDR1 and CDR2: SGDLS, YYNGEE. This CDR3 comprises 14 residues. The germline V and J ends were trimmed by 0 bases and 0 bases, with 6 bases remaining between them. In DNA, the CDR3 is TGTGCCAGCAGCGTAGGGCATTTGAACACTGAAGCTTTCTTT. Translation gives CASSVGHLNTEAFF. The full variable domain, with the rest looked up from reference TRBV9 and TRBJ1-1, is DSGVTQTPKHLITATGQRVTLRCSPRSGDLSVYWYQQSLDQGLQFLIQYYNGEERAKGNILERFSAQQFPDLHSELNLSSLELGDSALYFCASSVGHLNTEAFFGQGTRLTVV.

The CDR3 DNA reads TGTGCCAGCAGTTTCAGTGGTACAGGGGACCAAGAGACCCAGTACTTC. Amino acid sequence: CASSFSGTGDQETQYF. The chain uses TRBV7-8 and TRBJ2-5; 7 bases match TRBD1. J lost 0 bases, V lost 6 bases, and 10 bases had no gene match. CDR3 length: 16 amino acids. Germline CDR1 and CDR2: SGHVS and FQNEAQ. Full variable domain (outside the CDR3, taken from reference TRBV7-8 and TRBJ2-5): GAGVSQSPRYKVAKRGQDVALRCDPISGHVSLFWYQQALGQGPEFLTYFQNEAQLDKSGLPSDRFFAERPEGSVSTLKIQRTQQEDSAVYLCASSFSGTGDQETQYFGPGTRLLVL.

This chain connects TRBV5-5 to TRBJ2-3; maybe TRBD2 (6 bases). Germline-derived CDR1 and CDR2 are SGHKS and YYEKEE (reference sequence). There are 14 residues in the CDR3. V dropped 2 bases and J dropped 6 bases, with 13 bases sitting between them. The CDR3 DNA is TGTGCCAGCAGCTTCCGCGGGACCCTGGATACGCAGTATTTT. Its translation: CASSFRGTLDTQYF.

The chain uses TRBV5-1 and TRBJ2-1; D is undetermined. Between the trimmed V and J ends, which lost 4 bases and 13 bases, there was a span of 9 bases. Germline V gene lookup returns CDR1 SGHRS and CDR2 YFSETQ. This CDR3 contains 10 residues. The CDR3 loop reads CASSPHPQFF. CDR3 bases: TGCGCCAGCAGCCCACATCCTCAGTTCTTC.

This rearrangement joins TRBV5-1 to TRBJ2-7, with 8 positions matching TRBD1. CDR3 size: 15 residues. Germline V lookup: CDR1 SGHRS, CDR2 YFSETQ. J was trimmed by 8 bases and V by 2 bases; bases with no gene match: 12. As DNA, the CDR3 is TGCGCCAGCAGCTTAGCCCTGGGACAGGCTACGAAGCAGTACTTC. It specifies CASSLALGQATKQYF.

The chain couples TRBV7-9 to TRBJ2-5; 10 bases line up with TRBD1. This CDR3 region has 15 residues. V lost 5 bases to trimming and J lost 4 bases; unmatched junction nucleotides: 7. Germline values: CDR1 SEHNR, CDR2 FQNEAQ (reference sequence). The CDR3 is CASSAPDRGRETQYF. CDR3 coding DNA: TGTGCCAGCAGCGCCCCAGACAGGGGGCGAGAGACCCAGTACTTC.

V gene TRBV5-1 combines with J gene TRBJ2-2; 11 bases align to TRBD2. V lost 5 bases, J lost 1 base, and 7 bases stayed unmatched. Germline-derived CDR1 and CDR2 are SGHRS and YFSETQ. CDR3 length: 17 amino acids. This chain's CDR3 is CASSKTGTSGNTGELFF. In DNA form, the CDR3 reads TGCGCCAGCAGTAAAACCGGGACTAGCGGGAACACCGGGGAGCTGTTTTTT.

This clone was detected once. This sequence joins TRBV12-3 or TRBV12-4 and TRBJ2-7, with D perhaps matching TRBD2 (5 bases). The CDR3 has 13 amino acids. Trimming removed 2 bases at V and 3 bases at J, with 8 bases between. The CDR3 bases are TGTGCCAGCAGTTTACCGGGATTCTACGAGCAGTACTTC. Translation: CASSLPGFYEQYF.

In its sample, this clone was seen once. This chain joins TRBV18 and TRBJ2-3; maybe TRBD2 (5 bases). This CDR3 region has 16 residues. Trimming removed 3 bases at V and 1 base at J, with 14 bases between. CDR1 is KGHSH and CDR2 is LQKENI in the germline V gene. The CDR3 nucleotides read TGTGCCAGCTCACCTCCTTGGGGTAGCGGCACAGATACGCAGTATTTT. It encodes CASSPPWGSGTDTQYF.

Notes on this clone: One end of the junction varies from germline; a read error may be responsible. V and J are TRBV7-7 and TRBJ2-2; TRBD2 is a possible D gene (5 bases). The CDR3 spans 16 residues. Germline V CDR1 and CDR2: SSHAT, FNYEAQ (reference sequence). The CDR3 reads CASSSQLGSNTGELFF. The CDR3 region has the DNA TGTGCTAGCAGCTCACAACTAGGGTCCAACACCGGGGAGCTGTTTTTT.

The J gene is TRBJ2-7, the V gene TRBV5-1, with 12 bases aligning to TRBD1. The V gene end was trimmed by 4 bases and the J gene end by 5 bases; junction bases not matched to a gene: 7. CDR1 and CDR2 (germline): SGHRS, YFSETQ. The CDR3 contains 15 residues. CDR3 DNA sequence: TGCGCCAGCAGCATAAGGGACAGGGGGCTCGACGAGCAGTACTTC. Encoded protein: CASSIRDRGLDEQYF.

V gene TRBV4-2 combines with J gene TRBJ1-3; D is unclear. The CDR3 totals 17 residues. The germline V and J ends were trimmed by 0 bases and 0 bases, with 12 bases remaining between them. Looked up from germline, CDR1 is LGHNA and CDR2 is YNFKEQ. The CDR3: CASSQDGAFFSGNTIYF. The CDR3 region has the DNA TGTGCCAGCAGCCAAGATGGAGCCTTTTTCTCTGGAAACACCATATATTTT.

The DNA of the CDR3 is TGCAGCGTTGAAGGTCACAGGGGGCGCATCAATGAGCAGTTCTTC. Its protein product is CSVEGHRGRINEQFF. The chain is built from TRBV29-1 and TRBJ2-1, with 9 positions matching TRBD1. The V gene end was trimmed by 1 base and the J gene end by 6 bases; junction bases not matched to a gene: 7. This CDR3 spans 15 amino acids. Germline lookup yields CDR1 SQVTM and CDR2 ANQGSEA.

The gene calls are TRBV21-1 and TRBJ1-4; the D call TRBD1 from the table was never checked on the DNA. TRBV21-1 is a pseudogene segment. This CDR3 region has 16 residues. The CDR3 sequence: CASSHGGQGDNEKLFF. DNA for the CDR3: TGTGCCAGCAGCCACGGCGGACAGGGGGATAATGAAAAACTGTTTTTT.

In nucleotides, the CDR3 is TGCGCCAGCAGGAAAACAGGGGGCTACACAGATACGCAGTATTTT. Protein: CASRKTGGYTDTQYF. The chain combines TRBV5-1 with TRBJ2-3; 9 bases align to TRBD1. CDR3 length: 15 residues. Germline V gene sequence: CDR1 SGHRS, CDR2 YFSETQ. The ends lost 5 bases at V and 2 bases at J; junction bases unmatched: 6.

V and J are TRBV7-9 and TRBJ1-4, with unresolved D. V lost 5 bases and J 7 bases, leaving 17 bases between the germline ends. The CDR3 covers 15 residues. From germline, CDR1 is SEHNR and CDR2 FQNEAQ (reference sequence). CDR3 sequence: CASSQPSGAGEKLFF. The CDR3 nucleotides are TGTGCCAGCAGCCAGCCGAGTGGCGCGGGTGAAAAACTGTTTTTT.

The chain uses TRBV28 and TRBJ2-7; D gene unclear. CDR1 and CDR2 from the germline V gene are MDHEN and SYDVKM. V lost 3 bases and J 6 bases, leaving 6 bases between the germline ends. This CDR3 is 11 amino acids long. The CDR3: CASSFTGEQYF. The CDR3 DNA reads TGTGCCAGCAGTTTTACGGGCGAGCAGTACTTC.

This clone was found once. The chain has TRBV19 and TRBJ2-2; 11 bases line up with TRBD1. The germline CDR1 and CDR2 sequences are LNHDA and SQIVND (reference sequence). After removal of 3 bases from V and 3 bases from J, the junction contained 3 bases not matched to a gene. CDR3 length equals 16 residues. CDR3 nucleotides: TGTGCCAGTAGTATTCGGGGACAGGGGGACACCGGGGAGCTGTTTTTT. This translates into CASSIRGQGDTGELFF.

The J gene is TRBJ1-5, the V gene TRBV2; TRBD1 agrees at 8 bases. With V trimmed by 7 bases and J by 2 bases, 4 bases remained unmatched. Germline values: CDR1 SNHLY, CDR2 FYNNEI. The CDR3 sequence is 14 residues long. The CDR3 DNA reads as TGTGCCAGCACCAGGGGGCGAGGCAATCAGCCCCAGCATTTT. It specifies CASTRGRGNQPQHF.

The chain combines TRBV4-2 with TRBJ2-5, with D possibly being TRBD2 (5 bases). CDR3 length: 15 amino acids. The germline V and J ends were trimmed by 3 bases and 5 bases, with 16 bases remaining between them. Germline-derived CDR1 and CDR2 are LGHNA and YNFKEQ. CDR3 nucleotide sequence: TGTGCCAGCAGCCATGGCCGGGGAGTAGAGGAGACCCAGTACTTC. Amino acids: CASSHGRGVEETQYF.

This clone came up once. The chain has TRBV19 and TRBJ1-2; D gene uncertain. Germline CDR1 and CDR2: LNHDA and SQIVND (reference sequence). CDR3 length: 12 residues. V lost 3 bases and J lost 7, with 9 bases in between. CDR3 nucleotides: TGTGCCAGTAGTATGGGAGGGCTTGGCTACACCTTC. It is translated as CASSMGGLGYTF. The full variable domain, in which reference TRBV19 and TRBJ1-2 provide the parts outside the CDR3, is DGGITQSPKYLFRKEGQNVTLSCEQNLNHDAMYWYRQDPGQGLRLIYYSQIVNDFQKGDIAEGYSVSREKKESFPLTVTSAQKNPTAFYLCASSMGGLGYTFGSGTRLTVV.

This clone was picked up one time. Here the CDR3 DNA reads TGCAGCGTCCGGACAGGGGAGGACGGCTACACCTTC. Translated: CSVRTGEDGYTF. This rearrangement joins TRBV29-1 to TRBJ1-2; 9 positions agree with TRBD1. CDR1 and CDR2 from the germline V gene are SQVTM and ANQGSEA. This CDR3 contains 12 residues. V shed 6 bases, J shed 8 bases, and the junction held 7 bases outside the gene matches.

This sequence joins TRBV11-2 and TRBJ2-1; perhaps TRBD2 as D (5 bases). The germline CDR1 and CDR2 sequences are SGHAT and FQNNGV. The CDR3 sequence is 15 residues long. The V end lost 5 bases, the J end lost 8 bases, and 19 bases lay between the germline ends. CDR3 DNA: TGTGCCAGCAGCCGCGCTGCCATTCGGGGATATGAGCAGTTCTTC. Translated: CASSRAAIRGYEQFF.

The chain has TRBV18 and TRBJ2-7, with 8 bases identical to TRBD1. In germline, CDR1 is KGHSH, CDR2 LQKENI. After removal of 5 bases from V and 4 bases from J, the junction contained 10 bases not matched to a gene. This CDR3 contains 15 residues. Here the CDR3 DNA reads TGTGCCAGCTCATTTAGACAGGGGCTGGATTACGAGCAGTACTTC. Translated: CASSFRQGLDYEQYF.